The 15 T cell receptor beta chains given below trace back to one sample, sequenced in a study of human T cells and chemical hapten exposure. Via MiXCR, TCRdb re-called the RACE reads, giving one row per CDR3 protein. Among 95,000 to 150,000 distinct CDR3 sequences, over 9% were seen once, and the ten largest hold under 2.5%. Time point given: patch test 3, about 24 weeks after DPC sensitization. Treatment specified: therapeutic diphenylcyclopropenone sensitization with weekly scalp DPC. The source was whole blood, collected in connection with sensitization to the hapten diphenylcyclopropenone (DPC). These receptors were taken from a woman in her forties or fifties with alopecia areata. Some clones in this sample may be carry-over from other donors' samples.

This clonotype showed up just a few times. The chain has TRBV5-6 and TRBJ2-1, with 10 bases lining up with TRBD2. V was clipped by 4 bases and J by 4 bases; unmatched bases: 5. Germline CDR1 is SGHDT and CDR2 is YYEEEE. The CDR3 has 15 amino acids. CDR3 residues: CASSARLAGYNEQFF. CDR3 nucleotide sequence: TGTGCCAGCAGCGCACGACTAGCGGGTTACAATGAGCAGTTCTTC.

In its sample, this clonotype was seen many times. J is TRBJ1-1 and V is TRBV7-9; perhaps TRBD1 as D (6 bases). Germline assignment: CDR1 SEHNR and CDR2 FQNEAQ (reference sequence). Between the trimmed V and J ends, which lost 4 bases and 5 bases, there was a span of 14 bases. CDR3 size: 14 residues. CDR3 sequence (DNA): TGTGCCAGCAGCTATGGGGACACTCGGACTGAAGCTTTCTTT. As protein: CASSYGDTRTEAFF.

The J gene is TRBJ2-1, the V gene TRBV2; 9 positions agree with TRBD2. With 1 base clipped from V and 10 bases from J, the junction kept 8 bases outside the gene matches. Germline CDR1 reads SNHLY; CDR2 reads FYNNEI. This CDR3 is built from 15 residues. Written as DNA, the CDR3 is TGTGCCAGCAGTGAAGGGAGCGGGGGGTTTAGGGAGCAGTTCTTC. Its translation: CASSEGSGGFREQFF.

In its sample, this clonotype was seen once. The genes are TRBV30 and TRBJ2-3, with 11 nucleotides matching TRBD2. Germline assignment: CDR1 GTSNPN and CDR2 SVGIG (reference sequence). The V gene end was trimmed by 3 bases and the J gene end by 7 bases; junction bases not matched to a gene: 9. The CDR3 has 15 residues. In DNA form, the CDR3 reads TGTGCCTGGAGCGCGGGACTAGCGGAAGTACATACGCAGTATTTT. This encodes CAWSAGLAEVHTQYF.

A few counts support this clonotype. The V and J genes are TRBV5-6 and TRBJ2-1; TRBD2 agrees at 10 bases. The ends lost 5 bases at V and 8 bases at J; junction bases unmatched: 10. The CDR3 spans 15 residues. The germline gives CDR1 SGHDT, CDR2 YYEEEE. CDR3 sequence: CASRLAGTPHDEQFF. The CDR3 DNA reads TGTGCCAGCAGACTAGCGGGGACCCCCCACGATGAGCAGTTCTTC. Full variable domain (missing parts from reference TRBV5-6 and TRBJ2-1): DAGVTQSPTHLIKTRGQQVTLRCSPKSGHDTVSWYQQALGQGPQFIFQYYEEEERQRGNFPDRFSGHQFPNYSSELNVNALLLGDSALYLCASRLAGTPHDEQFFGPGTRLTVL.

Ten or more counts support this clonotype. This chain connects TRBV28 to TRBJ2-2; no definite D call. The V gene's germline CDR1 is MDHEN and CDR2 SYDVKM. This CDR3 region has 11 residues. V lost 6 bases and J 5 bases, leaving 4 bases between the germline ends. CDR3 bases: TGTGCCAGCAGCCCGACCGGGGAGCTGTTTTTT. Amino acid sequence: CASSPTGELFF.

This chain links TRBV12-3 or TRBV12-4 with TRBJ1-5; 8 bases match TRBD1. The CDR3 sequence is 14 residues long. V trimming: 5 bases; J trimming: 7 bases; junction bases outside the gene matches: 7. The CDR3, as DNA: TGTGCCAGCAGTCAAGCCCAGGGGGCCCAGCCCCAGCATTTT. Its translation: CASSQAQGAQPQHF.

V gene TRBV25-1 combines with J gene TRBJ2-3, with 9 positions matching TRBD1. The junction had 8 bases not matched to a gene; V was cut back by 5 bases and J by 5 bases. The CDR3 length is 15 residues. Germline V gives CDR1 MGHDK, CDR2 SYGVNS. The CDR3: CASSQPGQGRDTQYF. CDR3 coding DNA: TGTGCCAGCAGTCAACCGGGACAGGGACGAGATACGCAGTATTTT.

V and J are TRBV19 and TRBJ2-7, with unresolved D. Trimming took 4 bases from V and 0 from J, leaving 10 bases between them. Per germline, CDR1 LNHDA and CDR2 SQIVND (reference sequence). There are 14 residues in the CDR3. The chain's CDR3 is CASSNSGSSYEQYF. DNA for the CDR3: TGTGCCAGTAGTAATTCGGGTTCCTCCTACGAGCAGTACTTC.

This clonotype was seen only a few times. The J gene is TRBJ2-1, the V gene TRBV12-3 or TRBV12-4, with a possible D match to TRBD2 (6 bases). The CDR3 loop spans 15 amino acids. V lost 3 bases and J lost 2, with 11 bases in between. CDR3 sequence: CASSLSGVAYNEQFF. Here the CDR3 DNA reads TGTGCCAGCAGTTTGTCGGGAGTCGCCTACAATGAGCAGTTCTTC.

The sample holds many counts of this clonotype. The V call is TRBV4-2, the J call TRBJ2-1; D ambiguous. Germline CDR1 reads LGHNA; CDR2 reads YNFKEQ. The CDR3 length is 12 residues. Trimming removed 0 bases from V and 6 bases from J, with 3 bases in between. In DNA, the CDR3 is TGTGCCAGCAGCCAAGATACCAATGAGCAGTTCTTC. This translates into CASSQDTNEQFF.

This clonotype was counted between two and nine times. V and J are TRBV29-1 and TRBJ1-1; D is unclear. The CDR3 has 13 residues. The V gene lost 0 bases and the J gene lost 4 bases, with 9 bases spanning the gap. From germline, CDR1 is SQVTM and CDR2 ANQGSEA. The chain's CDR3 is CSVEEGVGTEAFF. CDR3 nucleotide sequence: TGCAGCGTTGAAGAAGGCGTCGGCACTGAAGCTTTCTTT.

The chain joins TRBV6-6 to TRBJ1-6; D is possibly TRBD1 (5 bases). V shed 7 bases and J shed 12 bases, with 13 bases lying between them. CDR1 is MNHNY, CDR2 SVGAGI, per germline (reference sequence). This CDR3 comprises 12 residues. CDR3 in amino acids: CASINGDGPLHF. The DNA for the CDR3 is TGTGCCAGCATCAACGGGGACGGACCCCTCCACTTT.

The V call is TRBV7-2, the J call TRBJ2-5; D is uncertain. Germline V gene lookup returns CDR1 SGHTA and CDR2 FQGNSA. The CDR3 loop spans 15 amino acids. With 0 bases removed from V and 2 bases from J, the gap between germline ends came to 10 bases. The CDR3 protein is CASSLADLPQETQYF. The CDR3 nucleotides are TGTGCCAGCAGCTTAGCCGATCTCCCACAAGAGACCCAGTACTTC.

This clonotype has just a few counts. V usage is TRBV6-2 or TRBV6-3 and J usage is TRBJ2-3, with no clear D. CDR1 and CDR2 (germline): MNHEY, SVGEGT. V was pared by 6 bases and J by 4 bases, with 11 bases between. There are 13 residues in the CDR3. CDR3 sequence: CASSLWRSDTQYF. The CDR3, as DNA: TGTGCCAGCAGCCTATGGCGGTCAGATACGCAGTATTTT.